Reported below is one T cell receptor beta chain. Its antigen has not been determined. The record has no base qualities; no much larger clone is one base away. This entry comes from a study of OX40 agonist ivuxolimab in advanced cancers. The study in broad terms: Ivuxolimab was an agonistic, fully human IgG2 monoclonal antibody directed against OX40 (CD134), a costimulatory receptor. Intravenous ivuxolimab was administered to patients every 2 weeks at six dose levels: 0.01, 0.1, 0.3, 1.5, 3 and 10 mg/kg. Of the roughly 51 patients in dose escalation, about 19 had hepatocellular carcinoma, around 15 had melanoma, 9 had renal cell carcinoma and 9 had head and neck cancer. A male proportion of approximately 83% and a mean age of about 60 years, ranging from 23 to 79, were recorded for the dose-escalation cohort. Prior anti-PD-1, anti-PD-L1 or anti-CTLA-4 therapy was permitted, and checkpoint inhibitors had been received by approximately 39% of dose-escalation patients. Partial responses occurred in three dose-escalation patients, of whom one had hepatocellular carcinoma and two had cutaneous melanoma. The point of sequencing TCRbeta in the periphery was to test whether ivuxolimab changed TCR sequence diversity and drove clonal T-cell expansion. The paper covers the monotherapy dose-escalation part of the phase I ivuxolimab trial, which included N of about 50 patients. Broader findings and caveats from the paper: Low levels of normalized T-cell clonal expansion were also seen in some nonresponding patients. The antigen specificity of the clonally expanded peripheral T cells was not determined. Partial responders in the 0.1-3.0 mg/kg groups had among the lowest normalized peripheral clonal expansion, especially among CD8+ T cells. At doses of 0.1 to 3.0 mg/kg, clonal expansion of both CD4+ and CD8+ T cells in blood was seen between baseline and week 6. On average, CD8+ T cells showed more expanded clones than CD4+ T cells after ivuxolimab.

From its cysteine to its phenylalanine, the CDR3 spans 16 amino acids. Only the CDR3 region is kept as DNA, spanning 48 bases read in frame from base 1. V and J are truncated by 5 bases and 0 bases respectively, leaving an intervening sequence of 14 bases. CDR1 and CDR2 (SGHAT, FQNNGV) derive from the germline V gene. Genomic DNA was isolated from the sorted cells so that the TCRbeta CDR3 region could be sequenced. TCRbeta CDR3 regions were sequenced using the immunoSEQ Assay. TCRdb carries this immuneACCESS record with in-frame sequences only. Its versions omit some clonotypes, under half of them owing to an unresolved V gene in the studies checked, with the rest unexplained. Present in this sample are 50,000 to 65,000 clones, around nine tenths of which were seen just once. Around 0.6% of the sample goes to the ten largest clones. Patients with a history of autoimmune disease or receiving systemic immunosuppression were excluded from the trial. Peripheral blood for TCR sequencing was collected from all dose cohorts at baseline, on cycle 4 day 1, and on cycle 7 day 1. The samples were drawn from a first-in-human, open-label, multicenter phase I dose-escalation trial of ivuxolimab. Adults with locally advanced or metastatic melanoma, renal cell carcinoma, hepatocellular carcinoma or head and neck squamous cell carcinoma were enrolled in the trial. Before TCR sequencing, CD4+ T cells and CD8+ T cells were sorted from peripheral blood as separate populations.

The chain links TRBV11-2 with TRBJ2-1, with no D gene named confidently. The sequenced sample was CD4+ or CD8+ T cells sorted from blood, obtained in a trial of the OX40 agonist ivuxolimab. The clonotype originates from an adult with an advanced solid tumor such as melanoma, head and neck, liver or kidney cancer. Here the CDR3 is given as CASSLWTASSYNEQFF. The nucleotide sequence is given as TGTGCCAGCAGCCTATGGACGGCGAGCTCCTACAATGAGCAGTTCTTC.